These 31 T cell receptor beta chains share one sample of origin, sequenced in a study of blood T cell repertoires in COVID-19. Only in-frame clones appear in the TCRdb table, and some are missing; sequencing was by immunoSEQ multiplex PCR. The sample has 300,000 to 350,000 clones; 88% are singletons. Specimen: peripheral blood. The receptor source for this set is a woman in her 70s with COVID-19, enrolled during active disease.

The chain carries TRBV29-1 and TRBJ2-7; no reliable D call. CDR1 is SQVTM and CDR2 is ANQGSEA in the germline V gene. Trimming removed 4 bases at V and 6 bases at J, with 10 bases between. This CDR3 has 11 amino acids. CDR3 region: CSVVTGPEQYF. As DNA, the CDR3 is TGCAGCGTTGTAACTGGGCCCGAGCAGTACTTC.

This clone came up once. V gene TRBV10-3 combines with J gene TRBJ2-7; D is undetermined. The CDR3 totals 13 residues. Germline V gene sequence: CDR1 ENHRY, CDR2 SYGVKD. Trimming shortened V by 6 bases and J by 6 bases, and 15 bases separated the two germline ends. CDR3 amino acids: CAISLPALGEQYF. CDR3 DNA sequence: TGTGCCATCAGCTTACCCGCCCTCGGCGAGCAGTACTTC.

The genes are TRBV27 and TRBJ2-1; D may be TRBD2 (6 bases). The CDR3 totals 15 residues. The ends were cut back, 8 bases at V and 5 bases at J, with 19 bases in the middle. Per the germline V gene, CDR1 is MNHEY and CDR2 is SMNVEV (reference sequence). The CDR3 spells CASLGLAATDNEQFF. The DNA for the CDR3 is TGTGCCAGCCTGGGACTTGCTGCAACCGACAATGAGCAGTTCTTC.

This chain connects TRBV5-6 to TRBJ1-2; 9 positions match TRBD1. The V gene end was trimmed by 4 bases and the J gene end by 7 bases; junction bases not matched to a gene: 5. Germline CDR1 and CDR2: SGHDT and YYEEEE. The CDR3 covers 13 residues. CDR3 region: CASSRDRVGGYTF. In DNA, the CDR3 is TGTGCCAGCAGCCGGGACAGGGTAGGTGGCTACACCTTC.

The table lists this clone with many counts. J is TRBJ2-1 and V is TRBV2; 11 positions match TRBD2. The CDR3 loop spans 14 amino acids. J lost 6 bases, V lost 8 bases, and 6 bases had no gene match. The germline V gene has CDR1 SNHLY and CDR2 FYNNEI. CDR3 residues: CASRVAGGPNEQFF. The CDR3 DNA reads as TGTGCCAGCCGGGTAGCGGGGGGGCCCAATGAGCAGTTCTTC.

This chain links TRBV7-2 with TRBJ1-5, with 9 bases matching TRBD1. Trimming at V came to 5 bases and at J to 7 bases, leaving 9 bases not matched to a gene. The CDR3 covers 15 residues. Germline V gene lookup returns CDR1 SGHTA and CDR2 FQGNSA. In nucleotides, the CDR3 is TGTGCCAGCAGCCCTCAACAGGGGGCGGGCCAGCCCCAGCATTTT. Translating gives CASSPQQGAGQPQHF.

The chain is built from TRBV4-1 and TRBJ1-2, with D hard to call. CDR3 length: 15 residues. Germline-derived CDR1 and CDR2 are MGHRA and YSYEKL. The V and J ends lost 0 bases and 4 bases respectively, with 12 bases between them. The CDR3 loop is CASSQETVSGYGYTF. In nucleotides, the CDR3 is TGCGCCAGCAGCCAAGAAACAGTGTCAGGCTATGGCTACACCTTC.

This clone has a single count. This rearrangement joins TRBV24-1 to TRBJ2-7; D perhaps matches TRBD1 (6 bases). Germline values: CDR1 KGHDR, CDR2 SFDVKD. The CDR3 runs to 14 residues. With 3 bases removed from V and 9 bases from J, the gap between germline ends came to 17 bases. CDR3 sequence reads: CATSDPNRERRQYF. Written as DNA, the CDR3 is TGTGCCACCAGTGATCCGAACAGGGAACGACGGCAGTACTTC.

V is TRBV5-1 and J is TRBJ1-1; 7 bases agree with TRBD1. The CDR3 is made up of 16 amino acids. The V segment lost 5 bases and the J segment 1 base; nucleotides outside the gene matches: 11. In germline, CDR1 is SGHRS, CDR2 YFSETQ. CDR3 DNA sequence: TGCGCCAGCAGACCTAGAGAGGGGGCCTCGAACACTGAAGCTTTCTTT. It is translated as CASRPREGASNTEAFF. Looking up the rest from reference TRBV5-1 and TRBJ1-1 gives the full variable domain: KAGVTQTPRYLIKTRGQQVTLSCSPISGHRSVSWYQQTPGQGLQFLFEYFSETQRNKGNFPGRFSGRQFSNSRSEMNVSTLELGDSALYLCASRPREGASNTEAFFGQGTRLTVV.

The V gene is TRBV2, the J gene TRBJ1-1; D is possibly TRBD1 (6 bases). The CDR3 sequence is 14 residues long. Germline V lookup: CDR1 SNHLY, CDR2 FYNNEI. V was clipped by 6 bases and J by 0 bases, with 11 bases between them. The DNA for the CDR3 is TGTGCCAGCAGCGACAGGCTAATGAACACTGAAGCTTTCTTT. It is translated as CASSDRLMNTEAFF.

J is TRBJ1-2 and V is TRBV6-6; 7 bases are shared with TRBD1. Germline values: CDR1 MNHNY, CDR2 SVGAGI (reference sequence). Unmatched junction bases numbered 14, after V lost 6 bases and J lost 4 bases. The CDR3 extends over 16 amino acids. The CDR3 reads CASRANSQGGGYGYTF. CDR3 DNA sequence: TGTGCCAGCAGGGCCAACAGCCAGGGGGGAGGCTATGGCTACACCTTC.

The chain combines TRBV6-2 or TRBV6-3 with TRBJ2-7; 13 nucleotides align to TRBD2. V was clipped by 4 bases and J by 3 bases; unmatched bases: 3. The CDR3 totals 15 residues. CDR1 is MNHEY and CDR2 is SVGEGT in the germline V gene. CDR3 sequence reads: CASSSGLAGDYEQYF. The CDR3 coding sequence is TGTGCCAGCAGTTCCGGACTAGCGGGGGACTACGAGCAGTACTTC.

This clone was seen a single time. V gene TRBV4-3 combines with J gene TRBJ1-2; TRBD1 matches at 7 bases. The CDR3 is 15 amino acids. V shed 3 bases and J 3 bases; nucleotides not matched to a gene: 7. CDR1 is LGHNA, CDR2 YSLEER, per germline. In DNA form, the CDR3 reads TGCGCCAGCAGCCAGGTCCGGGACAGTGACTATGGCTACACCTTC. Translation gives CASSQVRDSDYGYTF.

The rearrangement links TRBV11-2 to TRBJ2-5; a weak D match, TRBD2 (6 bases). The CDR3 runs 13 residues. Germline assignment: CDR1 SGHAT and CDR2 FQNNGV. V gave up 8 bases and J gave up 5 bases, with 15 bases separating them. CDR3 in DNA: TGTGCCAGCGGGCAGGGAGGTAGGGAGACCCAGTACTTC. Residues: CASGQGGRETQYF. The full variable domain, with the rest looked up from reference TRBV11-2 and TRBJ2-5, is EAGVAQSPRYKIIEKRQSVAFWCNPISGHATLYWYQQILGQGPKLLIQFQNNGVVDDSQLPKDRFSAERLKGVDSTLKIQPAKLEDSAVYLCASGQGGRETQYFGPGTRLLVL.

The chain joins TRBV11-2 to TRBJ2-7, with D possibly matching TRBD1 (6 bases). The CDR3 runs to 13 residues. Per germline, CDR1 SGHAT and CDR2 FQNNGV. Trimming took 5 bases from V and 5 from J, leaving 13 bases between them. Here the CDR3 reads CASSLHRVHEQYF. Here the CDR3 DNA reads TGTGCCAGCAGCCTACACAGGGTCCACGAGCAGTACTTC.

This CDR3 reads CASRQGANGYTF. As DNA, the CDR3 is TGTGCCAGCAGGCAGGGGGCGAATGGCTACACCTTC. The V call is TRBV27, the J call TRBJ1-2, with 8 nucleotides matching TRBD1. The CDR3 has 12 residues. Per germline, CDR1 MNHEY and CDR2 SMNVEV (reference sequence). Unmatched junction bases numbered 3, after V lost 6 bases and J lost 6 bases.

This rearrangement joins TRBV5-1 to TRBJ1-6, with D perhaps TRBD1 (6 bases). Trimming took 4 bases from V and 0 from J, leaving 17 bases between them. Germline V CDR1 and CDR2: SGHRS, YFSETQ. The CDR3 loop spans 18 amino acids. Here the CDR3 DNA reads TGCGCCAGCAGCACGGGACACGCCATTAGCTCCTATAATTCACCCCTCCACTTT. Amino acid sequence: CASSTGHAISSYNSPLHF. Drawing the rest from reference TRBV5-1 and TRBJ1-6, the complete variable domain is KAGVTQTPRYLIKTRGQQVTLSCSPISGHRSVSWYQQTPGQGLQFLFEYFSETQRNKGNFPGRFSGRQFSNSRSEMNVSTLELGDSALYLCASSTGHAISSYNSPLHFGNGTRLTVT.

The gene calls are TRBV4-3 and TRBJ2-7, with a weak D call TRBD1 (6 bases). The CDR3 runs 15 residues. The germline gives CDR1 LGHNA, CDR2 YSLEER. Between the trimmed V and J ends, which lost 3 bases and 2 bases, there was a span of 14 bases. This chain's CDR3 is CASSQSGQSPYEQYF. The CDR3 coding sequence is TGCGCCAGCAGCCAGAGTGGACAGAGTCCCTACGAGCAGTACTTC.

The genes are TRBV4-2 and TRBJ1-5; D gene unclear. CDR3 size: 14 residues. Germline-derived CDR1 and CDR2 are LGHNA and YNFKEQ. Trimming left V 0 bases short and J 4 bases short, with 7 bases between. The CDR3 DNA follows: TGTGCCAGCAGCCAAGACAGATTAAATCAGCCCCAGCATTTT. Its translation is CASSQDRLNQPQHF.

This clone was counted a single time. The chain is built from TRBV5-1 and TRBJ1-1; a possible D gene is TRBD1 (5 bases). This CDR3 region has 11 residues. Deletions cut 0 bases from V and 10 bases from J, with 7 bases between. Looked up from germline, CDR1 is SGHRS and CDR2 is YFSETQ. The CDR3 reads CASSLAGLAFF. CDR3 coding DNA: TGCGCCAGCAGCTTGGCAGGGTTAGCTTTCTTT.

The V and J genes are TRBV6-5 and TRBJ1-5, with 7 positions matching TRBD1. CDR3 length equals 15 residues. The V segment lost 6 bases and the J segment 5 bases; nucleotides outside the gene matches: 10. The germline V gene encodes CDR1 MNHEY and CDR2 SVGAGI. DNA for the CDR3: TGTGCCAGCAGGCCGACGACAGGGAAGGATCAGCCCCAGCATTTT. This codes for CASRPTTGKDQPQHF.

V usage is TRBV3-1 (or the pseudogene TRBV3-2) and J usage is TRBJ2-1; 8 nucleotides line up with TRBD2. CDR3 size: 16 residues. J gave up 7 bases and V 4 bases, and 12 bases lay outside the gene matches. Germline V gene lookup returns CDR1 LGHDT and CDR2 YNNKEL (reference sequence). CDR3 nucleotide sequence: TGTGCCAGCAGCCCTGTTGGGGGCGGGGGGTTGAATGAGCAGTTCTTC. Protein sequence: CASSPVGGGGLNEQFF.

This sequence joins TRBV30 and TRBJ1-5; tentatively, D is TRBD1 (5 bases). CDR1 and CDR2 from the germline V gene are GTSNPN and SVGIG (reference sequence). The CDR3 length is 14 residues. Trimming pared 2 bases from V and 1 base from J, leaving 9 bases between. In DNA, the CDR3 is TGTGCCTGGAGTAGGGCAGGGAGCAATCAGCCCCAGCATTTT. Its protein product is CAWSRAGSNQPQHF.

The chain recombines TRBV12-5 with TRBJ1-3; D gene ambiguous. The CDR3 consists of 16 residues. Trimming left V 0 bases short and J 3 bases short, with 12 bases between. The germline CDR1 and CDR2 sequences are LGHNT and FRNRAP. CDR3 coding DNA: TGTGCTAGTGGTTTGGTCACACCCTCGGGTGGAAACACCATATATTTT. Protein: CASGLVTPSGGNTIYF.

The chain carries TRBV10-3 and TRBJ2-3; possible D gene TRBD1, 6 bases. Germline CDR1 and CDR2: ENHRY and SYGVKD. This CDR3 spans 10 amino acids. V was cut by 10 bases and J by 9 bases, with 11 bases left in between. The CDR3 region is CATGQVTQYF. CDR3 sequence (DNA): TGTGCCACGGGACAAGTCACGCAGTATTTT.

This chain joins TRBV6-5 and TRBJ2-1; a possible D gene is TRBD1 (6 bases). Trimming shortened V by 6 bases and J by 4 bases, and 13 bases separated the two germline ends. The CDR3 sequence is 14 residues long. CDR1 and CDR2 (germline): MNHEY, SVGAGI. The CDR3 DNA follows: TGTGCCAGCAGATCGGGACAAACTTACAATGAGCAGTTCTTC. Its protein product is CASRSGQTYNEQFF.

This chain connects TRBV5-1 to TRBJ1-2; TRBD1 matches 9 bases. This CDR3 has 13 residues. Trimming took 4 bases from V and 7 from J; bases not matched to a gene: 5. Germline loops: CDR1 SGHRS, CDR2 YFSETQ. CDR3 in DNA: TGCGCCAGCAGCCTGGACAGGGGAAGTGGCTACACCTTC. This codes for CASSLDRGSGYTF.

This clone has a single count. The chain has TRBV5-1 and TRBJ1-1, with D possibly being TRBD1 (5 bases). V gave up 0 bases and J gave up 1 base, with 10 bases separating them. Germline V lookup: CDR1 SGHRS, CDR2 YFSETQ. The CDR3 extends over 15 amino acids. The CDR3 DNA follows: TGCGCCAGCAGCTTGGGTTTCGGACAGAACACTGAAGCTTTCTTT. Its protein product is CASSLGFGQNTEAFF.

This clone was seen only once. The rearrangement uses TRBV24-1 and TRBJ2-3; 16 bases are a match to TRBD2. V lost 10 bases, J lost 7 bases, and 7 bases stayed unmatched. The CDR3 contains 15 residues. Germline values: CDR1 KGHDR, CDR2 SFDVKD. The chain's CDR3 is CATRGTSGGDYTQYF. Here the CDR3 DNA reads TGTGCCACTCGCGGGACTAGCGGGGGGGATTATACGCAGTATTTT.

This chain links TRBV3-1 (or the pseudogene TRBV3-2) with TRBJ2-1, with 9 bases fitting TRBD1. V was pared by 6 bases and J by 7 bases, with 7 bases of the junction left unmatched. The germline CDR1 and CDR2 sequences are LGHDT and YNNKEL (reference sequence). This CDR3 region has 14 residues. CDR3 in amino acids: CASSLGDRDNEQFF. CDR3 bases: TGTGCCAGCAGTCTTGGGGACAGGGATAATGAGCAGTTCTTC.

The table lists this clone with many counts. This chain connects TRBV24-1 to TRBJ2-1; 7 bases are a match to TRBD2. Trimming removed 2 bases from V and 5 bases from J; junction bases left unmatched: 5. Germline V gene lookup returns CDR1 KGHDR and CDR2 SFDVKD. CDR3 length: 15 amino acids. CDR3 protein: CATSDSGGGNNEQFF. The DNA for the CDR3 is TGTGCCACCAGTGATTCGGGGGGAGGAAACAATGAGCAGTTCTTC.